Below, 15 T cell receptor beta chains from the same sample are listed, as sequenced in a study of cytomegalovirus exposure and HLA in healthy donors. Vbeta (60) and Jbeta (13) primers were used in the PCR. Sequenced by immunoSEQ multiplex PCR; TCRdb stores in-frame clones only, minus some. The sample has over 100,000 clones; approximately 70% are singletons. Sequenced sample: PBMCs. The source of these receptors is a woman in her 70s in good health and CMV-seropositive.

The chain uses TRBV5-1 and TRBJ2-1; 8 nucleotides match TRBD1. Germline lookup yields CDR1 SGHRS and CDR2 YFSETQ. This CDR3 is built from 14 residues. J gave up 5 bases and V 4 bases, and 5 bases lay outside the gene matches. The CDR3, as DNA: TGCGCCAGCAGCAGGCAGGGGGCTGACAATGAGCAGTTCTTC. This sequence encodes CASSRQGADNEQFF.

This clone was seen just once. The genes are TRBV29-1 and TRBJ1-2; D call uncertain. Deletions cut 0 bases from V and 8 bases from J, with 7 bases between. The V gene's germline CDR1 is SQVTM and CDR2 ANQGSEA. The CDR3 runs 11 residues. CDR3 in amino acids: CSVEDLEGYTF. In nucleotides, the CDR3 is TGCAGCGTTGAAGATCTGGAGGGCTACACCTTC. Full variable domain (rest looked up from reference TRBV29-1 and TRBJ1-2): SAVISQKPSRDICQRGTSLTIQCQVDSQVTMMFWYRQQPGQSLTLIATANQGSEATYESGFVIDKFPISRPNLTFSTLTVSNMSPEDSSIYLCSVEDLEGYTFGSGTRLTVV.

The V gene is TRBV2, the J gene TRBJ1-2; 8 bases fit TRBD1. With 4 bases clipped from V and 7 bases from J, the junction kept 8 bases outside the gene matches. The CDR3 sequence is 14 residues long. Germline CDR1 reads SNHLY; CDR2 reads FYNNEI. CDR3 in amino acids: CASSVLDRVGGYTF. As DNA, the CDR3 is TGTGCCAGCAGTGTACTGGACAGGGTGGGTGGCTACACCTTC.

In this sample, this clone turned up a few times. The chain joins TRBV10-1 to TRBJ1-5, with D possibly TRBD1 on 5 matching bases. Germline CDR1 reads WNHNN; CDR2 reads SYGVQD (reference sequence). The CDR3 runs to 14 residues. V dropped 4 bases and J dropped 4 bases, with 11 bases sitting between them. For the CDR3, the DNA is TGCGCCAGCAGTGCAGGGTCAGGGAATCAGCCCCAGCATTTT. The encoded protein is CASSAGSGNQPQHF.

The rearrangement links TRBV7-2 to TRBJ1-2, with D possibly TRBD1 on 6 matching bases. This CDR3 is built from 15 residues. V was clipped by 5 bases and J by 8 bases, with 21 bases between them. CDR1 SGHTA and CDR2 FQGNSA come from the germline V gene. The CDR3 here is CASSPQTGSRSGYTF. The CDR3 coding sequence is TGTGCCAGCAGCCCTCAAACAGGGAGTAGAAGCGGCTACACCTTC.

The chain links TRBV30 to TRBJ1-1; D ambiguous. V shed 2 bases and J shed 2 bases, with 9 bases lying between them. CDR3 length equals 13 residues. Germline V CDR1 and CDR2: GTSNPN, SVGIG (reference sequence). The CDR3 sequence: CAWSTYSNTEAFF. The CDR3 nucleotides read TGTGCCTGGAGTACATACAGTAACACTGAAGCTTTCTTT.

The V and J genes are TRBV10-3 and TRBJ2-7; TRBD1 is a possible D gene (5 bases). Trimming removed 6 bases at V and 2 bases at J, with 11 bases between. The germline gives CDR1 ENHRY, CDR2 SYGVKD. The CDR3 consists of 13 residues. The CDR3 DNA follows: TGTGCCATCAGACCCACAGGAACCTACGAGCAGTACTTC. It codes for CAIRPTGTYEQYF.

This clone appeared a single time. V is TRBV28 and J is TRBJ1-1, with TRBD1 matching 7 bases. The ends lost 5 bases at V and 11 bases at J; junction bases unmatched: 14. Germline V lookup: CDR1 MDHEN, CDR2 SYDVKM. The CDR3 extends over 14 amino acids. The CDR3: CASSEPGQPIGAFF. CDR3 DNA sequence: TGTGCCAGCAGTGAACCGGGACAGCCGATCGGCGCTTTCTTT.

This clone has just one count. The chain recombines TRBV30 with TRBJ1-5; 7 nucleotides align to TRBD1. Losses at the gene ends were 2 bases for V and 2 bases for J; bases not matched to a gene: 6. The CDR3 is 15 residues long. Germline loops: CDR1 GTSNPN, CDR2 SVGIG (reference sequence). DNA for the CDR3: TGTGCCTGGAGTAACCAGGGGGGAGGCAATCAGCCCCAGCATTTT. It yields the protein CAWSNQGGGNQPQHF. Full variable domain (outside the CDR3, taken from reference TRBV30 and TRBJ1-5): SQTIHQWPATLVQPVGSPLSLECTVEGTSNPNLYWYRQAAGRGLQLLFYSVGIGQISSEVPQNLSASRPQDRQFILSSKKLLLSDSGFYLCAWSNQGGGNQPQHFGDGTRLSIL.

The chain is built from TRBV5-4 and TRBJ2-2, with D possibly being TRBD2 (6 bases). Germline CDR1 is SGHNT and CDR2 is YYREEE (reference sequence). The germline V and J ends were trimmed by 3 bases and 5 bases, with 11 bases remaining between them. The length of the CDR3 is 14 residues. The CDR3 sequence: CASSSGLLTGELFF. CDR3 nucleotides: TGTGCCAGCAGCTCGGGACTTTTGACCGGGGAGCTGTTTTTT.

The rearrangement uses TRBV6-5 and TRBJ1-5; 8 bases agree with TRBD1. This CDR3 comprises 16 residues. J was trimmed by 6 bases and V by 0 bases; bases with no gene match: 7. The germline CDR1 and CDR2 sequences are MNHEY and SVGAGI. The CDR3 DNA reads TGTGCCAGCAGTTACTCTGGACAGGGAATCACTCAGCCCCAGCATTTT. This sequence encodes CASSYSGQGITQPQHF.

This chain connects TRBV4-1 to TRBJ2-3; 7 nucleotides line up with TRBD1. The germline V gene has CDR1 MGHRA and CDR2 YSYEKL. The CDR3 runs 14 residues. V dropped 4 bases and J dropped 3; count of bases not matched to a gene: 4. DNA of the CDR3: TGCGCCAGCAGCCGGACAGGACTGACAGATACGCAGTATTTT. It yields the protein CASSRTGLTDTQYF.

This CDR3 reads CASSYQRTGPNTEAFF. The CDR3 DNA reads as TGTGCCAGCAGTTACCAAAGGACAGGGCCGAACACTGAAGCTTTCTTT. The J gene is TRBJ1-1, the V gene TRBV6-6, with 8 positions matching TRBD1. The trim removed 2 bases at V and 1 base at J, leaving 6 bases unmatched. The germline V gene has CDR1 MNHNY and CDR2 SVGAGI (reference sequence). The CDR3 is 16 amino acids.

The chain has TRBV5-5 and TRBJ1-4; 7 bases align to TRBD1. CDR1 SGHKS and CDR2 YYEKEE come from the germline V gene (reference sequence). This CDR3 spans 15 amino acids. J gave up 0 bases and V 7 bases, and 6 bases lay outside the gene matches. The DNA for the CDR3 is TGTGCCAGCCATGGACAGGCTGCAACTAATGAAAAACTGTTTTTT. This codes for CASHGQAATNEKLFF.

The rearrangement uses TRBV5-1 and TRBJ2-3; maybe TRBD2 (7 bases). V shed 5 bases and J shed 4 bases, with 14 bases lying between them. Germline V gene lookup returns CDR1 SGHRS and CDR2 YFSETQ. The CDR3 is 14 residues long. CDR3 nucleotides: TGCGCCAGCAGGGTGATCGGGGGGCCAGATACGCAGTATTTT. It yields the protein CASRVIGGPDTQYF. The whole variable domain, filled in from reference TRBV5-1 and TRBJ2-3, reads KAGVTQTPRYLIKTRGQQVTLSCSPISGHRSVSWYQQTPGQGLQFLFEYFSETQRNKGNFPGRFSGRQFSNSRSEMNVSTLELGDSALYLCASRVIGGPDTQYFGPGTRLTVL.